The 13 T cell receptor beta chains below come from one sample, sequenced in a study of blood T cells in healthy people across ages. Using a J-beta primer mix together with a sample-barcoded 5' primer, a second PCR was run for roughly 6 to 12 cycles. Via MiXCR, TCRdb re-called the 5' RACE reads, giving one row per CDR3 protein. This table has 650,000 to 700,000 distinct CDR3 sequences, roughly 32% appearing once. The material sequenced was blood. These receptors were obtained from a woman aged 80 or older in good health.

This clonotype was seen ten or more times. The rearrangement links TRBV20-1 to TRBJ2-7; TRBD2 agrees at 11 bases. The CDR3 runs 13 residues. Germline trimming cut 6 bases from V and 2 bases from J; bases unmatched to any gene: 3. Germline CDR1 reads DFQATT; CDR2 reads SNEGSKA (reference sequence). CDR3 loop: CSARLAGTYEQYF. The CDR3 coding sequence is TGCAGTGCCCGACTAGCGGGGACCTACGAGCAGTACTTC.

A few counts support this clonotype. This may be a read error: a much more frequent sequence differs by one nucleotide. The V gene is TRBV5-1, the J gene TRBJ2-5; D possibly corresponds to TRBD2 (6 bases). The V gene lost 1 base and the J gene lost 11 bases, with 12 bases spanning the gap. The length of the CDR3 is 12 residues. Per germline, CDR1 SGHRS and CDR2 YFSETQ. The CDR3 coding sequence is TGCGCCAGCAGCTTGACTAGCTCTGAGCAGTACTTC. Translation: CASSLTSSEQYF.

V is TRBV20-1 and J is TRBJ2-7, with a possible D match to TRBD1 (6 bases). The CDR3 contains 14 residues. Germline CDR1 reads DFQATT; CDR2 reads SNEGSKA (reference sequence). Trimming removed 1 base from V and 0 bases from J, with 10 bases in between. CDR3 coding DNA: TGCAGTGCTAGAGGACAGGTGAACTCCTACGAGCAGTACTTC. Its translation: CSARGQVNSYEQYF.

The chain employs TRBV7-2 and TRBJ2-3; D unresolved. CDR3 length equals 13 residues. From germline, CDR1 is SGHTA and CDR2 FQGNSA. V was trimmed by 2 bases and J by 2 bases, leaving 5 bases between them. The CDR3 region is CASSLPDTDTQYF. In DNA form, the CDR3 reads TGTGCCAGCAGCTTACCAGACACAGATACGCAGTATTTT.

The chain employs TRBV11-2 and TRBJ2-4; either TRBD1 or TRBD2 may supply D (6 bases each). The germline CDR1 and CDR2 sequences are SGHAT and FQNNGV. This CDR3 contains 21 residues. With 6 bases removed from V and 13 bases from J, the gap between germline ends came to 43 bases. The CDR3 loop reads CASSTIGTGRLVGGLYNEQYF. The CDR3 nucleotides read TGTGCCAGCAGTACTATTGGGACGGGGAGACTAGTGGGGGGCCTCTACAATGAGCAGTACTTC.

CDR3 nucleotide sequence: TGTGCCAGCAGTTACTTACCGGGACAGGGGGCCACCGGGGAGCTGTTTTTT. It yields the protein CASSYLPGQGATGELFF. The genes are TRBV9 and TRBJ2-2; 12 positions agree with TRBD1. The trim removed 5 bases at V and 4 bases at J, leaving 9 bases unmatched. The CDR3 totals 17 residues. Germline CDR1 SGDLS, CDR2 YYNGEE. Looking up the rest from reference TRBV9 and TRBJ2-2 gives the full variable domain: DSGVTQTPKHLITATGQRVTLRCSPRSGDLSVYWYQQSLDQGLQFLIQYYNGEERAKGNILERFSAQQFPDLHSELNLSSLELGDSALYFCASSYLPGQGATGELFFGEGSRLTVL.

There are a few counts of this clonotype. This chain connects TRBV20-1 to TRBJ2-7; 9 bases match TRBD1. The CDR3 runs 15 residues. Trimming at V came to 3 bases and at J to 4 bases, leaving 10 bases not matched to a gene. The germline CDR1 and CDR2 sequences are DFQATT and SNEGSKA (reference sequence). CDR3 nucleotide sequence: TGCAGTGCTAGTACTCCGGGACAGGGTCGTTACGAGCAGTACTTC. This sequence encodes CSASTPGQGRYEQYF.

V and J are TRBV6-6 and TRBJ2-5; a weak D match, TRBD1 (5 bases). Near its end, the DNA agrees better with TRBJ2-7, so the J call may be wrong. CDR1 and CDR2 from the germline V gene are MNHNY and SVGAGI (reference sequence). The CDR3 contains 14 residues. CDR3 sequence (DNA): TGTGCCAGCAGTTACTCAGGGGAAGGGCTCGAGCAGTACTTC. Translated: CASSYSGEGLEQYF.

This chain connects TRBV12-3 or TRBV12-4 to TRBJ1-5; possible D gene TRBD1, 5 bases. The CDR3 contains 15 residues. Trimming removed 3 bases from V and 4 bases from J, with 13 bases in between. CDR3 residues: CASSLRGEGNQPQHF. In DNA, the CDR3 is TGTGCCAGCAGTTTGAGGGGTGAGGGTAATCAGCCCCAGCATTTT.

The genes are TRBV6-1 and TRBJ2-5; D not certain. The CDR3 loop spans 12 amino acids. CDR1 is MNHNS, CDR2 SASEGT, per germline. Trimming shortened V by 3 bases and J by 7 bases, and 9 bases separated the two germline ends. The CDR3, as DNA: TGTGCCAGCAGTGACCACTTAACGACCCAGTACTTC. Amino acids: CASSDHLTTQYF.

The chain joins TRBV7-2 to TRBJ2-3; 7 bases agree with TRBD2. V shed 1 base, J shed 10 bases, and the junction held 11 bases outside the gene matches. Germline loops: CDR1 SGHTA, CDR2 FQGNSA. The CDR3 is 15 amino acids. In DNA, the CDR3 is TGTGCCAGCAGCTTAGGGCGGGAGCCCACCTCTGCGCAGTATTTT. Amino acids: CASSLGREPTSAQYF.

This clonotype occurred once. The chain carries TRBV20-1 and TRBJ2-7, with D possibly being TRBD2 (5 bases). Trimming left V 0 bases short and J 2 bases short, with 8 bases between. The CDR3 runs 13 residues. Germline V CDR1 and CDR2: DFQATT, SNEGSKA (reference sequence). CDR3 DNA sequence: TGCAGTGCTAGAGATCCGAGGGCCTACGAGCAGTACTTC. This sequence encodes CSARDPRAYEQYF.

This clonotype appeared many times. The V gene is TRBV4-1, the J gene TRBJ2-2; D unclear. The germline V gene encodes CDR1 MGHRA and CDR2 YSYEKL. Trimming removed 3 bases from V and 5 bases from J, with 4 bases in between. The CDR3 is 12 residues long. CDR3 sequence reads: CASSHITGELFF. In DNA, the CDR3 is TGCGCCAGCAGCCACATTACCGGGGAGCTGTTTTTT.